This T cell receptor beta chain was obtained from a study of PD-1 blockade in classical Hodgkin lymphoma. Whole-study findings and limits: Complete responders started with a diversity level that resembled newly diagnosed patients at baseline.

The sample's time point: cycle 4 day 1 (C4D1), after 5 to 7 weeks of nivolumab. Brentuximab vedotin exposure varied, and every patient relapsed after autologous stem cell transplantation. CDR1 and CDR2 (germline): MNHEY, SVGAGI. J gave up 5 bases and V 6 bases, and 9 bases lay outside the gene matches. This CDR3 is 14 amino acids long. Sequencing was performed with immunoSEQ multiplex PCR; in TCRdb, only in-frame clones are kept and a portion is missing. The sample lists 50,000 to 65,000 clones, about 90% occurring once. Note on this clone: Its antigen remains unknown.

The chain has TRBV6-5 and TRBJ2-5; TRBD1 aligns across 7 bases. This clonotype originated in a human donor with classical Hodgkin lymphoma. The sample in question was peripheral blood mononuclear cells (PBMCs), obtained before the fourth cycle of nivolumab. CDR3 coding DNA: TGTGCCAGCAGAACAACAGGGGTGGAGGAGACCCAGTACTTC. Its translation is CASRTTGVEETQYF.